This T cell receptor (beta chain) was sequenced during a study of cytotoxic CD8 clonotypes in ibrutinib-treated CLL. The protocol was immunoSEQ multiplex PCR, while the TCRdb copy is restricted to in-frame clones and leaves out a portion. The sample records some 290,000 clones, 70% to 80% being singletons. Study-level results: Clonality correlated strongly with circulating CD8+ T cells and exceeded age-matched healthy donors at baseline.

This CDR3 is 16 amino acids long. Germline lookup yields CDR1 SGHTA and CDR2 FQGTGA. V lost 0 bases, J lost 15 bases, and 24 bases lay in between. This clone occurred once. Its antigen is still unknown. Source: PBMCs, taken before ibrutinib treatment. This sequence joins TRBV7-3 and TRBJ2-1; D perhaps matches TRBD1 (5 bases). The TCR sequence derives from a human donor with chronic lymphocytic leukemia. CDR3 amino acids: CASSLTVGGAQGKWFF. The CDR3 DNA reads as TGTGCCAGCAGCTTAACGGTTGGCGGAGCCCAGGGTAAATGGTTCTTC.